The clone carrying this TCR beta chain was detected ten times or more. Its specificity is not known. Germline V gene data show CDR1 as SEHNR and CDR2 as FQNEAQ (reference sequence). This CDR3 is 16 amino acids long. Trimming pared 2 bases from V and 4 bases from J, leaving 15 bases between. This sample is drawn from a study of neurological immune-mediated disorders. Study results and limitations: Falling below healthy controls, multiple sclerosis showed the least TCR clonal expansion, while HTLV-1-associated myelopathy showed the most.

PBMCs stored at -80 C, numbering 2 million, were the origin of the unsorted libraries. Each CDR3 protein is one row after TCRdb ran MiXCR on the 5' RACE reads. The sample lists 40,000 or so distinct CDR3 sequences, less than 8.5% occurring once. The source material was PBMCs. The chain couples TRBV7-9 to TRBJ2-1; D is perhaps TRBD2 (5 bases). The clonotype originates from a woman in her thirties or forties in good health. The CDR3 nucleotides read TGTGCCAGCAGCTTAAAAGAGGGCTTAGGATACAATGAGCAGTTCTTC. It codes for CASSLKEGLGYNEQFF.